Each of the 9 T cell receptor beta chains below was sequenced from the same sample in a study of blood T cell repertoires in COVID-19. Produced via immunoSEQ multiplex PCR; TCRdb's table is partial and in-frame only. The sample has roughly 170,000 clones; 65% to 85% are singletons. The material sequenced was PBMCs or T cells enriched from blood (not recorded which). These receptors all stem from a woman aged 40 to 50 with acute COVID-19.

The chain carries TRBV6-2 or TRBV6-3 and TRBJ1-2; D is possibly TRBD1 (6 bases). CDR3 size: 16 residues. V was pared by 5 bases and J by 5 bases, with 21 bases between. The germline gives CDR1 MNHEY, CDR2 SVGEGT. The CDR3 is CASSPTTGPAIYGYTF. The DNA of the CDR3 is TGTGCCAGCAGTCCAACGACAGGCCCAGCGATTTATGGCTACACCTTC.

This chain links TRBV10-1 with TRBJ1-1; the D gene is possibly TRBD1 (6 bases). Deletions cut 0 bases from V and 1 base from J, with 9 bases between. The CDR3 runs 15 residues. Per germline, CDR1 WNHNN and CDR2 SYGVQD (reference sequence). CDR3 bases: TGCGCCAGCAGTGAGTCGGGGACATGGAACACTGAAGCTTTCTTT. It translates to CASSESGTWNTEAFF.

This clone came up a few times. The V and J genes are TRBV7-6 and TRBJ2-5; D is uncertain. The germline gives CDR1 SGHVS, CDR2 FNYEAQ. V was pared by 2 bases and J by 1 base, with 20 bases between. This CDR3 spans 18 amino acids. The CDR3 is CASSLTPHSANVQETQYF. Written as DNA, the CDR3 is TGTGCCAGCAGCTTAACCCCTCATAGTGCGAACGTCCAAGAGACCCAGTACTTC. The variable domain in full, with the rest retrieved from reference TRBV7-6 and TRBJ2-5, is GAGVSQSPRYKVTKRGQDVALRCDPISGHVSLYWYRQALGQGPEFLTYFNYEAQQDKSGLPNDRFSAERPEGSISTLTIQRTEQRDSAMYRCASSLTPHSANVQETQYFGPGTRLLVL.

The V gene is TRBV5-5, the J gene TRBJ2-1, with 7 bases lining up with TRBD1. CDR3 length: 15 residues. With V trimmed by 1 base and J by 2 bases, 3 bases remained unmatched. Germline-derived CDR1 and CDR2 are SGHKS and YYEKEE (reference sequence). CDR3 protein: CASSLSTGAYNEQFF. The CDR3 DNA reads TGTGCCAGCAGCTTGTCCACAGGGGCCTACAATGAGCAGTTCTTC.

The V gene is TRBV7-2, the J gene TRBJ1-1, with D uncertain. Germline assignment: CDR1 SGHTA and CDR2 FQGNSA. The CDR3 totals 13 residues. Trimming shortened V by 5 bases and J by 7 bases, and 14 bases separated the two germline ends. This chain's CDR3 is CASSPISGSEAFF. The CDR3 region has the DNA TGTGCCAGCAGCCCTATCTCGGGGAGTGAAGCTTTCTTT.

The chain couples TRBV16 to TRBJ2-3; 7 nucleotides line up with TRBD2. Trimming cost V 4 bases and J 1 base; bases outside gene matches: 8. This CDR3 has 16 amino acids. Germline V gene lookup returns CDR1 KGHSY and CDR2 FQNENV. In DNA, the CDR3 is TGTGCCAGCAGCCCCCTACCGGGGGGACGCACAGATACGCAGTATTTT. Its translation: CASSPLPGGRTDTQYF. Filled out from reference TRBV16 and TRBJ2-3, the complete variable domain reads GEEVAQTPKHLVRGEGQKAKLYCAPIKGHSYVFWYQQVLKNEFKFLISFQNENVFDETGMPKERFSAKCLPNSPCSLEIQATKLEDSAVYFCASSPLPGGRTDTQYFGPGTRLTVL.

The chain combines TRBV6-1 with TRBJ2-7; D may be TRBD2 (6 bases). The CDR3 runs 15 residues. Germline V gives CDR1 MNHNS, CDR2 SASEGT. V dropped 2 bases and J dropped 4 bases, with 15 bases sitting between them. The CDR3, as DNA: TGTGCCAGCAGTGAATCGCGGGACTTACCATACGAGCAGTACGTC. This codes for CASSESRDLPYEQYV.

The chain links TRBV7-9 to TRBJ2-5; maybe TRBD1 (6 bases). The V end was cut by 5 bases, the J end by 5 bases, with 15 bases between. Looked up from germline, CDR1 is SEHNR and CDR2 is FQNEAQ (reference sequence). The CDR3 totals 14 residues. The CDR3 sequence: CASSPRGSQETQYF. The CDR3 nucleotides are TGTGCCAGCAGCCCGAGGGGGAGCCAGGAGACCCAGTACTTC.

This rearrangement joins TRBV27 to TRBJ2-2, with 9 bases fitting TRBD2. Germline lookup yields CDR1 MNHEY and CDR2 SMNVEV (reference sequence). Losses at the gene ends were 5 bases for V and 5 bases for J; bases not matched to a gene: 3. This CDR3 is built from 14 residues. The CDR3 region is CASSRGLATGELFF. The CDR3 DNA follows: TGTGCCAGCAGTCGCGGACTAGCGACCGGGGAGCTGTTTTTT.